Listed below are T cell receptor beta chains from one sample, sequenced in a study of T-cell reconstitution after alpha-beta-depleted transplantation in children. TCRdb redid the calling of the PCR reads with MiXCR, one entry per CDR3 protein. The sample carries nearly 550,000 distinct CDR3 sequences, approximately 16% recorded once. The material was PBMCs from the stem cell graft donor, obtained from the stem cell graft. These receptors were obtained from a human donor who donated a stem cell graft to a child with acute lymphoblastic leukemia. Each CDR3 is given with its conserved first and last residue. A D gene is named only where the DNA matches it firmly. Part of the rows lack a size; the others show once, few, many or a class for expanded clones.

few | TRBD2 | TRBJ2-3 | TRBV27 | TGTGCCAGCAGTCCGGGGACTAGCGGGGTTTATCACACAGATACGCAGTATTTT | CASSPGTSGVYHTDTQYF
few | TRBD1 | TRBJ2-7 | TRBV29-1 | TGCAGCGTGGGGGACAGGGGTACCTCCTACGAGCAGTACTTC | CSVGDRGTSYEQYF
. | TRBD2 | TRBJ2-5 | TRBV19 | TGTGCCAGTAGCTCGAGCGGGACGCAGGAGACCCAGTACTTC | CASSSSGTQETQYF
many | . | TRBJ1-1 | TRBV5-1 | TGCGCCAGCAGCTTTGAGGGGAACACTGAAGCTTTCTTT | CASSFEGNTEAFF
. | TRBD2 | TRBJ2-2 | TRBV3-1 | TGTGCCAGCAGCTTACTAGCGTTGGGGGAGCTGTTTTTT | CASSLLALGELFF
. | . | TRBJ1-6 | TRBV12-3/TRBV12-4 | TGTGCCAGGAGACAGGTTATGGGGGGCAATTCACCCCTCCACTTT | CARRQVMGGNSPLHF
. | . | TRBJ2-2 | TRBV29-1 | TGCAGCGTTGAAGATTCCACCGGGGAGCTGTTTTTT | CSVEDSTGELFF
few | TRBD1 | TRBJ1-1 | TRBV24-1 | TGTGCCACCAGTATGGGTTCGGGACAGGGTAGGATATCGGAAGCTTTCTTT | CATSMGSGQGRISEAFF
few | TRBD2 | TRBJ2-5 | TRBV25-1 | TGTGCCAGCAGTGAATTTAGGGGAGGGAACCAAGAGACCCAGTACTTC | CASSEFRGGNQETQYF
few | . | TRBJ2-7 | TRBV29-1 | TGCAGCGTTGAAGGGACAGAAAAATCCTACGAGCAGTACTTC | CSVEGTEKSYEQYF
few | . | TRBJ2-7 | TRBV27 | TGTGCCAGTAGGTCAGGCCACGAGCAGTACTTC | CASRSGHEQYF
few | . | TRBJ1-2 | TRBV29-1 | TGCAGCGTTGAAGGGGATAACTATGGCTACACCTTC | CSVEGDNYGYTF
. | . | TRBJ2-3 | TRBV5-1 | TGCGCCAGCATCCCCGGACGGCGGACTAGCACAGATACGCAGTATTTT | CASIPGRRTSTDTQYF
. | . | TRBJ1-2 | TRBV7-8 | TGTGCCAGCAGCTTAACGAGGGACCAAGGTGGCTACACCTTC | CASSLTRDQGGYTF
. | . | TRBJ2-5 | TRBV12-3/TRBV12-4 | TGTGCCAGCACCCAAGGGGGGGCTGCCCAAGAGACCCAGTACTTC | CASTQGGAAQETQYF
. | . | TRBJ2-5 | TRBV5-1 | TGCGCCAGCACCTCCGGACGGGGACAAGAGACCCAGTACTTC | CASTSGRGQETQYF
few | . | TRBJ2-3 | TRBV29-1 | TGCAGCGTTGAGGAGTACACAGATACGCAGTATTTT | CSVEEYTDTQYF
. | . | TRBJ1-2 | TRBV7-2 | TGTGCCAGCAGCTTACAATTGGGCATTTACTATGGCTACACCTTC | CASSLQLGIYYGYTF
. | . | TRBJ2-2 | TRBV18 | TGTGCCAGCTCACCACCATATGGGGCGCCGGGGGAGCTGTTTTTT | CASSPPYGAPGELFF